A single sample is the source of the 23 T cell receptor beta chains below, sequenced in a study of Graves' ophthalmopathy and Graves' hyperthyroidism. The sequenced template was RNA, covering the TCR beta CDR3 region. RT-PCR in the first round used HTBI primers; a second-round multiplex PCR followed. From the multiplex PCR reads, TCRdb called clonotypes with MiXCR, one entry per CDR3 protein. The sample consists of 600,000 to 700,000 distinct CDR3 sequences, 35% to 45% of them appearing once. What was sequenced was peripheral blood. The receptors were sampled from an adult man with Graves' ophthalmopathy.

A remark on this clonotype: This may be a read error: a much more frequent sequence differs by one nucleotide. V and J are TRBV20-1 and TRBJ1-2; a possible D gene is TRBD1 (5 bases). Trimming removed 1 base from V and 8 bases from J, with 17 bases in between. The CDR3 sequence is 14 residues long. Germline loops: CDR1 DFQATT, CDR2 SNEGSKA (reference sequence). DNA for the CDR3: TGCAGTGCTAGAGTCAGGGCGAAGAGCCTCGGCTACACCTTC. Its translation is CSARVRAKSLGYTF.

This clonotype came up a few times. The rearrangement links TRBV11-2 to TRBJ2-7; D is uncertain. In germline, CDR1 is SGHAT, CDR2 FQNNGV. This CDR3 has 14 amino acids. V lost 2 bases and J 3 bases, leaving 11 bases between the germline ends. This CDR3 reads CASSLHRVGYEQYF. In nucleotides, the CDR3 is TGTGCCAGCAGCTTACATAGAGTGGGCTACGAGCAGTACTTC.

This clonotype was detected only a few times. The CDR3 loop is CAWSLSSWYGYTF. The CDR3 region has the DNA TGTGCCTGGAGTCTGTCCTCTTGGTATGGCTACACCTTC. This chain links TRBV7-2 with TRBJ1-2; D gene uncertain. This CDR3 is built from 13 residues. Germline CDR1 is SGHTA and CDR2 is FQGNSA. The V end lost 11 bases, the J end lost 5 bases, and 18 bases lay between the germline ends.

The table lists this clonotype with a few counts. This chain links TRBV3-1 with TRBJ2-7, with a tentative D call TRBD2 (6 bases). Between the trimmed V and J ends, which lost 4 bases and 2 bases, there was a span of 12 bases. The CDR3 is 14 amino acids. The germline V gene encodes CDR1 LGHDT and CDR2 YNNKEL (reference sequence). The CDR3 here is CASSPARGTYEQYF. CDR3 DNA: TGTGCCAGCAGCCCTGCGCGGGGAACCTACGAGCAGTACTTC.

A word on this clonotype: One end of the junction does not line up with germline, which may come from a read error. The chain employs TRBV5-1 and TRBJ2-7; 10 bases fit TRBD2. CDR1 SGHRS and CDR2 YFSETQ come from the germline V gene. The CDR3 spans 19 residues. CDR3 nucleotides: TGTGCCAGCCGCCGGACAGTGGCTAGCGGGAGAGCCATTTCCTACGAGCAGTACTTC. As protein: CASRRTVASGRAISYEQYF.

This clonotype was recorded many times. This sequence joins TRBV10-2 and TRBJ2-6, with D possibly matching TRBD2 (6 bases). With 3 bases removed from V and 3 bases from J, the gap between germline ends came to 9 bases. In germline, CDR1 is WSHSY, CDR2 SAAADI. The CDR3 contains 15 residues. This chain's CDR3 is CASSDGGFGANVLTF. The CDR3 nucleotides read TGCGCCAGCAGTGATGGGGGGTTTGGGGCCAACGTCCTGACTTTC.

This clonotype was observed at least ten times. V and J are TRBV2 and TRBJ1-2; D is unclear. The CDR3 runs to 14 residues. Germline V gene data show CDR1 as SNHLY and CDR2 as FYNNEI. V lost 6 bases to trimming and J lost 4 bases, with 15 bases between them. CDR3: CASSRESQIYGYTF. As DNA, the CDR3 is TGTGCCAGCAGCCGCGAATCACAGATCTATGGCTACACCTTC.

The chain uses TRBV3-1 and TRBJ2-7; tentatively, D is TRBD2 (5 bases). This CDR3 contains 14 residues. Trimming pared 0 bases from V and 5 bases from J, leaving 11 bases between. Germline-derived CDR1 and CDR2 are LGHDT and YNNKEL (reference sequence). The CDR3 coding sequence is TGTGCCAGCAGCCAAGAAGGGCGAGGGAACGAGCAGTACTTC. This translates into CASSQEGRGNEQYF.

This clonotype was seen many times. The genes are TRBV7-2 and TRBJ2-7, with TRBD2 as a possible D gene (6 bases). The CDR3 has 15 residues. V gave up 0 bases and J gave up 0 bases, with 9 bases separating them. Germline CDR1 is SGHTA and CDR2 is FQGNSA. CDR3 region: CASSLAAGSSYEQYF. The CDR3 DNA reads TGTGCCAGCAGCTTAGCGGCGGGGTCCTCCTACGAGCAGTACTTC. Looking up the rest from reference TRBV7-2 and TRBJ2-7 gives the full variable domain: GAGVSQSPSNKVTEKGKDVELRCDPISGHTALYWYRQSLGQGLEFLIYFQGNSAPDKSGLPSDRFSAERTGGSVSTLTIQRTQQEDSAVYLCASSLAAGSSYEQYFGPGTRLTVT.

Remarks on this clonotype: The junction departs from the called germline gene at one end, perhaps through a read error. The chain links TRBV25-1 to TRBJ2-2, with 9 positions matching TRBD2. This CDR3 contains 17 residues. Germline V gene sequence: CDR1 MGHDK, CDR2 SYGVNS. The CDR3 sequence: CASSESSGTSRTGELFF. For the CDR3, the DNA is TGTGCCAGCAGCGAATCTAGCGGGACATCGAGGACCGGGGAGCTGTTTTTT.

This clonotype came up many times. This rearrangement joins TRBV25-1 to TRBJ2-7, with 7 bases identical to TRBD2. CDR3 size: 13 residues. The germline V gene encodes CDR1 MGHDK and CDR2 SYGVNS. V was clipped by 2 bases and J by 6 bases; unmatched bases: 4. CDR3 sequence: CASSEAGVSEQYF. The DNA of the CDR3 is TGTGCCAGCAGTGAAGCGGGAGTAAGCGAGCAGTACTTC.

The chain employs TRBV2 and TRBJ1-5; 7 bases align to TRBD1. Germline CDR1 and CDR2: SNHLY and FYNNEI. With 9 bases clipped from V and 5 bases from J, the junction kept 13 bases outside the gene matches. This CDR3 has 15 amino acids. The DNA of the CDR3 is TGTGCCAGTGCTAGAGAAGACAGGGAACATCAGCCCCAGCATTTT. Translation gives CASAREDREHQPQHF.

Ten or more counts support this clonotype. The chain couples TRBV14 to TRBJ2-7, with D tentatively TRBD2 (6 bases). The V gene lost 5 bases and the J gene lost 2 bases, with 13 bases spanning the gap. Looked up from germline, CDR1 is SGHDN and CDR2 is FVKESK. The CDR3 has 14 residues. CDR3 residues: CASSSSGDAYEQYF. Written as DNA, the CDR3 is TGTGCCAGCAGCTCATCGGGAGATGCCTACGAGCAGTACTTC.

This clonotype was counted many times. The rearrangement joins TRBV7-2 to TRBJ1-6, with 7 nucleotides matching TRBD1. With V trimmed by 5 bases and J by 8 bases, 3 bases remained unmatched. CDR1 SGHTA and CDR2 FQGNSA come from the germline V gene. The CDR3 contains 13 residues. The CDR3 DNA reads TGTGCCAGCAGCCTTGACAGGGATTCACCCCTCCACTTT. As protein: CASSLDRDSPLHF.

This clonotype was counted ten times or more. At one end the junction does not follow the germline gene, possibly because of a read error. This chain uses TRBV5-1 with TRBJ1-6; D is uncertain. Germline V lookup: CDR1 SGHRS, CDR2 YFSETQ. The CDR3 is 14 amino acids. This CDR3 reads CASSPGPDNSPLHF. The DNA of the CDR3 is TGTGCCAGCAGCCCGGGTCCTGATAATTCACCCCTCCACTTT.

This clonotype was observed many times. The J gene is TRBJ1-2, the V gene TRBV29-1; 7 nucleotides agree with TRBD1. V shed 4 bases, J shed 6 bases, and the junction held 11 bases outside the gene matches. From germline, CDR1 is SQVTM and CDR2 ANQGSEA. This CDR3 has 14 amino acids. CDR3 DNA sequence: TGCAGCGTTGTCGGGAACAGGGGAGTCGATGGCTACACCTTC. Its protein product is CSVVGNRGVDGYTF.

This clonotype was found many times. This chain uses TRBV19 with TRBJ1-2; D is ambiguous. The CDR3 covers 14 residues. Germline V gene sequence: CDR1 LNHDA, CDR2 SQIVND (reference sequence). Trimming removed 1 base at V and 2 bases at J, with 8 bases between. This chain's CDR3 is CASSIVGKNYGYTF. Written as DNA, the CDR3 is TGTGCCAGTAGTATAGTGGGGAAGAACTATGGCTACACCTTC.

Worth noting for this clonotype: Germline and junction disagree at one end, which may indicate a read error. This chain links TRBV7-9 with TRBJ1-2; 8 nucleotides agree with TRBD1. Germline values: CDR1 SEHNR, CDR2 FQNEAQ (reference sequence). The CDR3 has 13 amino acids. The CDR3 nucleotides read TGCGCCAGCACCGCAGGGGGCAACTATGGCTACACCTTC. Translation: CASTAGGNYGYTF.

CDR3 nucleotide sequence: TGTGCCAGCAGCAGTATGACGGGAAGCTCCTATAATTCACCCCTCCACTTT. This sequence encodes CASSSMTGSSYNSPLHF. The chain carries TRBV7-3 and TRBJ1-6; no firm D call. The ends were cut back, 5 bases at V and 0 bases at J, with 14 bases in the middle. Germline V gene lookup returns CDR1 SGHTA and CDR2 FQGTGA. The CDR3 has 17 residues.

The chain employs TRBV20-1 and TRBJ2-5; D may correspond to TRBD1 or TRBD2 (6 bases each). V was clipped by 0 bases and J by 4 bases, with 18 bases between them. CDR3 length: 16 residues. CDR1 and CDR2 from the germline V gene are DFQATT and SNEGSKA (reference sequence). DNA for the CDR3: TGCAGTGCTAGAGATGCTCCCCCTGGGGGGCTAGAGACCCAGTACTTC. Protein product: CSARDAPPGGLETQYF.

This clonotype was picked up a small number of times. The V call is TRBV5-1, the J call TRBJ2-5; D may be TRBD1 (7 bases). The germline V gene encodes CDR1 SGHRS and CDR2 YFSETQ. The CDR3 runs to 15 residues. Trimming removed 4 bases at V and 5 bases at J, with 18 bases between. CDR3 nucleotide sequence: TGCGCCAGCAGCCCATGGAAGGGGGCGGGGGAGACCCAGTACTTC. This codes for CASSPWKGAGETQYF. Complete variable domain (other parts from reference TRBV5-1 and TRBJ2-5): KAGVTQTPRYLIKTRGQQVTLSCSPISGHRSVSWYQQTPGQGLQFLFEYFSETQRNKGNFPGRFSGRQFSNSRSEMNVSTLELGDSALYLCASSPWKGAGETQYFGPGTRLLVL.

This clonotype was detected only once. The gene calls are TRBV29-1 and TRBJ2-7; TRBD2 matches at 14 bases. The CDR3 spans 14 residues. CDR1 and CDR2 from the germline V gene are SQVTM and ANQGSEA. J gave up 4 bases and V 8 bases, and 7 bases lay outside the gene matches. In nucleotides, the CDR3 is TGCAGCACAGGGACTAGCGGGAGCCCATACGAGCAGTACTTC. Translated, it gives CSTGTSGSPYEQYF.

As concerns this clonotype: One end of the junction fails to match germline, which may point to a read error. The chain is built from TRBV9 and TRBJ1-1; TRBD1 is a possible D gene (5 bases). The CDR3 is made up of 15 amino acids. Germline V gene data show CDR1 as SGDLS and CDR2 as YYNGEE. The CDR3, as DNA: TGTGCCGGCAGGGACCTTGGGGGGGAGGACACTGAAGCTTTCTTT. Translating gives CAGRDLGGEDTEAFF.